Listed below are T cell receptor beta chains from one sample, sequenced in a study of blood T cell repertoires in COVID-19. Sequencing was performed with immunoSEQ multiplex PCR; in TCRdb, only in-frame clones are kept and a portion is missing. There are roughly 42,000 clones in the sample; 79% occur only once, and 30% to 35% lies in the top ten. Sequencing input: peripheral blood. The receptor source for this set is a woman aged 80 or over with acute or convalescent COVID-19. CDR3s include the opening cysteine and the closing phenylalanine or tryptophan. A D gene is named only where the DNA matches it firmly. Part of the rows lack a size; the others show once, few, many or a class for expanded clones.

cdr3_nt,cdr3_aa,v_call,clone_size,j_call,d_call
TGTGCCAGCAGTTCCACAGGGAATTCACCCCTCCACTTT,CASSSTGNSPLHF,TRBV5-8,few,TRBJ1-6,.
TGCGCCAGCAGCTTGGTGTCAGGCCGTGACACTGAAGCTTTCTTT,CASSLVSGRDTEAFF,TRBV5-1,.,TRBJ1-1,.
TGTGCCAGCAGCGATCCGCCAGGCGGGCTAGCGGGAGAGAAATGGGGCACAGATACGCAGTATTTT,CASSDPPGGLAGEKWGTDTQYF,TRBV3-1/TRBV3-2,.,TRBJ2-3,TRBD2
TGTGCCAGCAGCCACACCCGATGGACAGGGCCGAACACTGAAGCTTTCTTT,CASSHTRWTGPNTEAFF,TRBV3-1/TRBV3-2,.,TRBJ1-1,TRBD1
TGTGCCAGCAGCTTACTGCAGGGGGCCGGGTCACCCCTCCACTTT,CASSLLQGAGSPLHF,TRBV7-8,.,TRBJ1-6,TRBD1
TGTGCCAGCAGCCCTTACCGACCCCCCGGGACATTTCCCATGAACACTGAAGCTTTCTTT,CASSPYRPPGTFPMNTEAFF,TRBV7-3,.,TRBJ1-1,.
TGCGCCAGCAGTCCCCTGACTTTGGGAGGTGAGCAGTTCTTC,CASSPLTLGGEQFF,TRBV10-1,.,TRBJ2-1,.
TGTGCCAGTAGCCCGGGACTAGCGGGCTACGAGCAGTACTTC,CASSPGLAGYEQYF,TRBV19,.,TRBJ2-7,TRBD2
TGTGCCTGGAGTTCCGCGGGAGTCGGCGGGGAGCTGTTTTTT,CAWSSAGVGGELFF,TRBV30,few,TRBJ2-2,TRBD2
TGTGCCAGCAGCCAACAGGGCTCAGATACGCAGTATTTT,CASSQQGSDTQYF,TRBV9,.,TRBJ2-3,.
TGTGCCAGCTTCGGGACTAGCGGCAGTCCGGGCGGGGAGCTGTTTTTT,CASFGTSGSPGGELFF,TRBV7-8,.,TRBJ2-2,TRBD2
TGTGCCTGGAGCAACAGGGGAAAAACTGAAGCTTTCTTT,CAWSNRGKTEAFF,TRBV30,.,TRBJ1-1,TRBD1
TGTGCCAGCAGCTCAAGGACAGGGGGCCCAGAGACCCAGTACTTC,CASSSRTGGPETQYF,TRBV7-2,.,TRBJ2-5,TRBD1
TGTGCCAGCAGCCTCCAGCCCCGGAGCTCCTACAATGAGCAGTTCTTC,CASSLQPRSSYNEQFF,TRBV11-1,.,TRBJ2-1,.
TGTGCCATCCGCGACTCGGGGGGGAACGGGGAGCTGTTTTTT,CAIRDSGGNGELFF,TRBV10-3,.,TRBJ2-2,TRBD2
TGTGCCTGGGAGGAACAGGTGGGTCAGCCCCAGCATTTT,CAWEEQVGQPQHF,TRBV30,once,TRBJ1-5,.
TGCGCCAGCAGCGAACAGGGGGGGCACACCGGGGAGCTGTTTTTT,CASSEQGGHTGELFF,TRBV5-1,.,TRBJ2-2,.
TGTGCCTGGAAGGACTGGGACTACCGTACCGACGAGCAGTTCTTC,CAWKDWDYRTDEQFF,TRBV30,.,TRBJ2-1,TRBD2
TGCGCCAGCAGCCGCGGGCCGGTCGGTGACACTGAAGCTTTCTTT,CASSRGPVGDTEAFF,TRBV4-1,few,TRBJ1-1,.
TGTGCCAGCAGCGGCGGTTTCAATCAGCCCCAGCATTTT,CASSGGFNQPQHF,TRBV2,.,TRBJ1-5,.
TGTGCCTGGAGTGTAGTCCAGGGTCAGAAACTGTTTTTT,CAWSVVQGQKLFF,TRBV30,.,TRBJ1-4,.
TGCGCCAGCAGCCAAGGAAAAGGACTCCAATCCTACAATGAGCAGTTCTTC,CASSQGKGLQSYNEQFF,TRBV4-3,.,TRBJ2-1,.
TGTGCCAGTAGTCTCGGACTAGCGGAGAGCTCCTACGAGCAGTACTTC,CASSLGLAESSYEQYF,TRBV19,.,TRBJ2-7,TRBD2
TGTGCCAGCAGTGCCCGGGGGGGTTCCTACGAGCAGTACTTC,CASSARGGSYEQYF,TRBV2,.,TRBJ2-7,TRBD2
TGTGCCAGCAGCCGAGAACAGGGCCGGGGTGAAAAACTGTTTTTT,CASSREQGRGEKLFF,TRBV2,medium-sized,TRBJ1-4,.
TGTGCCAGCCTCCGGGGAGGGAACGGGGAGCTGTTTTTT,CASLRGGNGELFF,TRBV12-3/TRBV12-4,.,TRBJ2-2,TRBD2
TGTGCCAGTAGTACCACAAGGACTAGCGGGAGTTCGTACGAGCAGTACTTC,CASSTTRTSGSSYEQYF,TRBV19,once,TRBJ2-7,TRBD2
TGTGCCAGCAGCTCCGCGTGGAGGCGGGGGGGCGAAAAACTGTTTTTT,CASSSAWRRGGEKLFF,TRBV11-3,.,TRBJ1-4,.
TGTGCCTGGAGTGTAGCCGGGGACACTGAAGCTTTCTTT,CAWSVAGDTEAFF,TRBV30,.,TRBJ1-1,.
TGCGCCAGCAGCGTGGGACTAGCGGGAGTGCGGGAGACCCAGTACTTC,CASSVGLAGVRETQYF,TRBV5-1,.,TRBJ2-5,TRBD2
TGCGCCAGCAGCTTGAACCCTAGCGGGAGCACCGGGGAGCTGTTTTTT,CASSLNPSGSTGELFF,TRBV5-1,.,TRBJ2-2,TRBD2
TGTGCCTGGAGTGTACTAAGGGGTTCGGCGACAGGCTCGAAATCCTCTGGGGCCAACGTCCTGACTTTC,CAWSVLRGSATGSKSSGANVLTF,TRBV30,once,TRBJ2-6,.
TGTGCCACCAGCAGAGATCCAGCGGGAGCGTTAATGGACGAGCAGTACTTC,CATSRDPAGALMDEQYF,TRBV15,.,TRBJ2-7,TRBD2
TGTGCCAGTAGTTATTTGGGAGAGGGTGACATTCAGTACTTC,CASSYLGEGDIQYF,TRBV19,.,TRBJ2-4,.
TGTGCCATCAGTGACAGGGGGAACACTGAAGCTTTCTTT,CAISDRGNTEAFF,TRBV10-3,.,TRBJ1-1,.
TGTGCCAGCAGCTTGTTGGGCCAGGGGAACGAAAAACTGTTTTTT,CASSLLGQGNEKLFF,TRBV5-6,once,TRBJ1-4,.
TGTGCCAGCAGTCCAACCCGAGGGCGCTTCGGCTACACCTTC,CASSPTRGRFGYTF,TRBV28,few,TRBJ1-2,.
TGTGCCAGCAGCCCCAACGACGGGGAAAAACTGTTTTTT,CASSPNDGEKLFF,TRBV7-9,.,TRBJ1-4,.
TGTGCCTGGAGCGTCCAGGGGGTTGAAGCTTTCTTT,CAWSVQGVEAFF,TRBV30,.,TRBJ1-1,TRBD1
TGCAGTGCTAGTGGGACACCCCTGAACACTGAAGCTTTCTTT,CSASGTPLNTEAFF,TRBV20-1,.,TRBJ1-1,.
TGTGCCAGCAGAGTCCCCGGGGGAGACACAGGGGATGGCTACACCTTC,CASRVPGGDTGDGYTF,TRBV28,few,TRBJ1-2,TRBD1
TGTGCCTGGAGCCCCGACAGGGGTGAAGCTTTCTTT,CAWSPDRGEAFF,TRBV30,.,TRBJ1-1,TRBD1
TGTGCCTGGAAGAAACTAGCGGGAGATCACAATGAGCAGTTCTTC,CAWKKLAGDHNEQFF,TRBV30,.,TRBJ2-1,TRBD2
TGTGCCAGTAGTATCTCTTCCGCTAACTATGGCTACACCTTC,CASSISSANYGYTF,TRBV19,.,TRBJ1-2,.
TGTGCCAGCAGCACCTATCCCCGGGCAGGGAGGCAGGAGACCCAGTACTTC,CASSTYPRAGRQETQYF,TRBV7-2,few,TRBJ2-5,.
TGTGCCAGCAGCCCAGCGGGAGCCGGCTACGAGCAGTACTTC,CASSPAGAGYEQYF,TRBV6-5,.,TRBJ2-7,TRBD2
TGTGCCATCAGTGACCAGGGAGATACGCAGTATTTT,CAISDQGDTQYF,TRBV10-3,.,TRBJ2-3,.
TGCGCCAGCAGCTTTTATGCCGGGACAGCAAATGAGCAGTTCTTC,CASSFYAGTANEQFF,TRBV5-1,.,TRBJ2-1,TRBD1
TGTGCCTGGAGTGTACGCAGGTACAATCAGCCCCAGCATTTT,CAWSVRRYNQPQHF,TRBV30,few,TRBJ1-5,.
TGTGCCTGCATCCCAGGGGGCGCGGATGGCTACACCTTC,CACIPGGADGYTF,TRBV2,few,TRBJ1-2,TRBD1
TGTGCCAGCACCTTGACAGGGGGCCGACTCTATGGCTACACCTTC,CASTLTGGRLYGYTF,TRBV6-6,.,TRBJ1-2,TRBD1
TGTGCCACCAGTGATTGGGGGATAATAGCGGAGACTAGCACAGATACGCAGTATTTT,CATSDWGIIAETSTDTQYF,TRBV24-1,.,TRBJ2-3,.
TGCGCCAGCAGCCGGTACGGGACTAGCACGTACGAGCAGTACTTC,CASSRYGTSTYEQYF,TRBV4-1,.,TRBJ2-7,TRBD2
TGTGCCAGCAGCTTAGCGTTCGACAGGGGGCATGGCTACACCTTC,CASSLAFDRGHGYTF,TRBV7-2,.,TRBJ1-2,TRBD1
TGTGCCTGGAGTAGGGGAGGCTCCTACGAGCAGTACTTC,CAWSRGGSYEQYF,TRBV30,.,TRBJ2-7,.
TGTGCCAGCAGTTACTCGACAGGGTGGGATACGCAGTATTTT,CASSYSTGWDTQYF,TRBV6-6,.,TRBJ2-3,TRBD1
TGTGCCAGCAGTCGCACAGGGGGCGTGAATGAGCAGTTCTTC,CASSRTGGVNEQFF,TRBV25-1,.,TRBJ2-1,TRBD1